This T cell receptor beta chain was retrieved from a study of blood T cell repertoires in COVID-19. TCRdb's table, derived via immunoSEQ multiplex PCR, lists solely in-frame clones and lacks some. The sample yields over 25,000 clones, 84% seen once. Looked up from germline, CDR1 is SQVTM and CDR2 is ANQGSEA. The CDR3 totals 14 residues. The trim removed 4 bases at V and 5 bases at J, leaving 7 bases unmatched. Sample: peripheral blood. The receptor was derived from a woman of 80 years or more with acute or convalescent COVID-19. V usage is TRBV29-1 and J usage is TRBJ2-5; TRBD2 matches at 10 bases. The CDR3 coding sequence is TGCAGCGTTGTACTAGCGGGACGCGATGAGACCCAGTACTTC. Translation gives CSVVLAGRDETQYF.